The source of this T cell receptor beta chain is a study of T cell repertoires in ileal Crohn's disease. The table came from immunoSEQ multiplex PCR; TCRdb's copy has only in-frame clones and leaves some out. The sample contains 3,000 to 3,500 clones, more than 75% of which appear only once. Lamina propria lymphocytes from surgical specimens were isolated on a density gradient before sorting. The sequencing sample was made of CD4+ T cells sorted from the ileum. The sequence came from an adult with Crohn's disease.

CDR3 coding DNA: TGTGCCAGCAGCCCTGGGGGACTAGCGGGGGGCACCGGGGAGCTGTTTTTT. Translation: CASSPGGLAGGTGELFF. The chain joins TRBV5-4 to TRBJ2-2; TRBD2 agrees at 15 bases. Germline V gene sequence: CDR1 SGHNT, CDR2 YYREEE (reference sequence). This CDR3 contains 17 residues. The ends lost 4 bases at V and 4 bases at J; junction bases unmatched: 5. Together with reference TRBV5-4 and TRBJ2-2, the CDR3 gives the full variable domain: ETGVTQSPTHLIKTRGQQVTLRCSSQSGHNTVSWYQQALGQGPQFIFQYYREEENGRGNFPPRFSGLQFPNYSSELNVNALELDDSALYLCASSPGGLAGGTGELFFGEGSRLTVL.